The rows below give T cell receptor beta chains drawn from one sample of a study of T cell responses to AZD1222 COVID-19 vaccine. Data came from immunoSEQ multiplex PCR; TCRdb stores just in-frame clones and leaves some out. The data show 95,000 to 100,000 clones, roughly nine tenths seen once. Material: peripheral blood, obtained on day 0 of AZD1222 vaccination. All receptors derive from an adult in good health. The CDR3 runs from the conserved cysteine through the conserved F or W. The order of the fields is CDR3 DNA, CDR3 protein, clone size, V gene, D gene, J gene. D genes are given only for firm matches. The listing skips clone size in some rows; elsewhere it reads once, few, many or a size class.

TGTGCCAGTAGTAGATTACAGACAGTCAACTATGGCTACACCTTC | CASSRLQTVNYGYTF | - | TRBV19 | - | TRBJ1-2
TGTGCCAGCAGTTCCGGGACATCGGGCAATCAGCCCCAGCATTTT | CASSSGTSGNQPQHF | - | TRBV27 | - | TRBJ1-5
TGTGCCAGCAGCAAAAGCAGGGAAGATGGTGAAAAACTGTTTTTT | CASSKSREDGEKLFF | - | TRBV3-1/TRBV3-2 | - | TRBJ1-4
TGTGCCAGCAGCTTATGGGTGCCTAAGGGGGCTCGGGAAACCGGGGAGCTGTTTTTT | CASSLWVPKGARETGELFF | - | TRBV11-2 | TRBD1 | TRBJ2-2
TGTGCCAGCAGCTCACCGGGACAGGGTGTCCAAGAGACCCAGTACTTC | CASSSPGQGVQETQYF | - | TRBV7-8 | TRBD1 | TRBJ2-5
TGCAGCGTTGCTGCGGGGGGATACACCGGGGAGCTGTTTTTT | CSVAAGGYTGELFF | few | TRBV29-1 | TRBD2 | TRBJ2-2
TGTGCCAGCAGCTTAGAATTGGGCGCACGCCAGTACGAGCAGTACTTC | CASSLELGARQYEQYF | - | TRBV7-2 | - | TRBJ2-7
TGTGCCACCAGCAGGTCAAGGAACGTTCACAATGAGCAGTTCTTC | CATSRSRNVHNEQFF | once | TRBV15 | - | TRBJ2-1
TGTGCCAGCAGCGGAGGACAGGGAGATTCCCGTAGCAATCAGCCCCAGCATTTT | CASSGGQGDSRSNQPQHF | once | TRBV12-1 | - | TRBJ1-5
TGTGCCAGTAGCCCCCGGGACACGGCCCCCGACGAGCAGTACTTC | CASSPRDTAPDEQYF | - | TRBV19 | - | TRBJ2-7
TGTGCCAGCAGCTTGCCCTCAAACAATGAGCAGTTCTTC | CASSLPSNNEQFF | few | TRBV5-5 | - | TRBJ2-1
TGTGCCAGCAGTTTCGGCAGGGTGGGCGAGCAGTACTTC | CASSFGRVGEQYF | - | TRBV12-3/TRBV12-4 | - | TRBJ2-7
TGTGCCAGCAGCCAAGCTACGGGACTAGGCGGTGAGCAGTTCTTC | CASSQATGLGGEQFF | - | TRBV3-1/TRBV3-2 | TRBD2 | TRBJ2-1
TGCAGCGTTGAAGAATCCTACGAGCAGTACTTC | CSVEESYEQYF | - | TRBV29-1 | - | TRBJ2-7
TGTGCCAGCAGCTCCTCGCGGGGACTAGCGGGGGGAGATACGCAGTATTTT | CASSSSRGLAGGDTQYF | - | TRBV21-1 | - | TRBJ2-3
TGTGCCAGCAGTTTCAGGGACGAAAAACTGTTTTTT | CASSFRDEKLFF | once | TRBV27 | - | TRBJ1-4
TGTGCCAGCAGCTTGGAGGGCGGCCCTCAAGAGACCCAGTACTTC | CASSLEGGPQETQYF | - | TRBV5-4 | - | TRBJ2-5
TGTGCCAGCAGCCCCGGGACAGGGATAAACGAGCAGTACTTC | CASSPGTGINEQYF | - | TRBV5-6 | TRBD1 | TRBJ2-7
TGTGCCAGCAAGACTATGTCTAGCACAGATACGCAGTATTTT | CASKTMSSTDTQYF | - | TRBV28 | - | TRBJ2-3
TGTGCCAGCAGTTATGTGGGGTTTCCTAACTATGGCTACACCTTC | CASSYVGFPNYGYTF | - | TRBV28 | - | TRBJ1-2
TGTGCCAGCAGCTCTGACGGGAACTATGGCTACACCTTC | CASSSDGNYGYTF | - | TRBV5-4 | - | TRBJ1-2
TGTGCCAGCAGTTCTCCATGGGGGGCAGGGAACACTGAAGCTTTCTTT | CASSSPWGAGNTEAFF | - | TRBV6-5 | - | TRBJ1-1
TGTGCCAGCAGCTTAGTTGGGGACAGCCTCTCCTACGAGCAGTACTTC | CASSLVGDSLSYEQYF | once | TRBV7-6 | TRBD1 | TRBJ2-7
TGTGCCAGCAGCCCTACAGGGAACTATGGCTACACCTTC | CASSPTGNYGYTF | once | TRBV3-1/TRBV3-2 | - | TRBJ1-2
TGTGCCAGCAGCCCGCCTCCAGGGACGAGGGATACGCAGTATTTT | CASSPPPGTRDTQYF | - | TRBV11-1 | - | TRBJ2-3
TGTGCCAGCAGCTCCGGTTCGGATTCGTATGGCTACACCTTC | CASSSGSDSYGYTF | - | TRBV5-4 | - | TRBJ1-2
TGTGCCACCAGTGATCCGCCAGGGGCGAGATCGAACACCGGGGAGCTGTTTTTT | CATSDPPGARSNTGELFF | once | TRBV24-1 | - | TRBJ2-2
TGTGCCAGTAGTACCTTTAATTCACCCCTCCACTTT | CASSTFNSPLHF | - | TRBV19 | - | TRBJ1-6
TGTGCCAGCAGCCGAAGAGAGGGTTCGGACACTGAAGCTTTCTTT | CASSRREGSDTEAFF | - | TRBV4-2 | - | TRBJ1-1
TGTGCCAGCAGTTCTCCGGGACATTCGAACACCGGGGAGCTGTTTTTT | CASSSPGHSNTGELFF | - | TRBV27 | - | TRBJ2-2
TGTGCCAGCAGTTCACAGGGGGACCAGGGGCAGTACTTC | CASSSQGDQGQYF | - | TRBV28 | TRBD1 | TRBJ2-7
TGTGCCAGTAGTATCTCGGTAAGGGTCACTGAAGCTTTCTTT | CASSISVRVTEAFF | - | TRBV19 | - | TRBJ1-1
TGTGCCAGCAGCACAGGGAGTACTGGCTACACCTTC | CASSTGSTGYTF | - | TRBV12-3/TRBV12-4 | - | TRBJ1-2
TGTGCCAGCAGTCCGGACAGGGACTACACTGAAGCTTTCTTT | CASSPDRDYTEAFF | - | TRBV3-1/TRBV3-2 | TRBD1 | TRBJ1-1
TGTGCCAGCAGCCCCCCCGACAGGGGTTATTCCGAGCAGTACTTC | CASSPPDRGYSEQYF | - | TRBV11-2 | TRBD1 | TRBJ2-7
TGTGCCAGCAGTTTTACGGCAACTAATGAAAAACTGTTTTTT | CASSFTATNEKLFF | - | TRBV28 | - | TRBJ1-4
TGCGCCAGCAGCTTGTTGCTAGCGGGGAGCACAGATACGCAGTATTTT | CASSLLLAGSTDTQYF | - | TRBV5-1 | TRBD2 | TRBJ2-3
TGTGCCAGCAGTTTATCGACAGGGTTTAATGAAAAACTGTTTTTT | CASSLSTGFNEKLFF | - | TRBV28 | TRBD1 | TRBJ1-4
TGCGCCAGCAGCTTGGCGCAACACGGGTACACCGGGGAGCTGTTTTTT | CASSLAQHGYTGELFF | - | TRBV5-1 | - | TRBJ2-2
TGTGCCAGCAGTCGACTAGCGCTGGCCGGGGAGCTGTTTTTT | CASSRLALAGELFF | - | TRBV27 | TRBD2 | TRBJ2-2
TGTGCCAGCAGCGAGTCTAGGGCAACCTACGAGCAGTACTTC | CASSESRATYEQYF | - | TRBV7-2 | - | TRBJ2-7
TGTGCCAGCAGCGTATCGGGGGACTCCTACAATGAGCAGTTCTTC | CASSVSGDSYNEQFF | - | TRBV9 | - | TRBJ2-1
TGTGCCTGGAGTTCAGGGTCCTATGGCTACACCTTC | CAWSSGSYGYTF | - | TRBV30 | - | TRBJ1-2
TGCGCCAGCAGTCCTAGGGACAGGGGAAACTATGGCTACACCTTC | CASSPRDRGNYGYTF | - | TRBV5-1 | TRBD1 | TRBJ1-2
TGCGCCAGCAGCTTGGGGACAGGGGGCCAGGGGTTGTATGGCTACACCTTC | CASSLGTGGQGLYGYTF | - | TRBV5-1 | TRBD1 | TRBJ1-2
TGTGCCAGCTCACCAGGGGTCTACACCGGGGAGCTGTTTTTT | CASSPGVYTGELFF | - | TRBV18 | - | TRBJ2-2